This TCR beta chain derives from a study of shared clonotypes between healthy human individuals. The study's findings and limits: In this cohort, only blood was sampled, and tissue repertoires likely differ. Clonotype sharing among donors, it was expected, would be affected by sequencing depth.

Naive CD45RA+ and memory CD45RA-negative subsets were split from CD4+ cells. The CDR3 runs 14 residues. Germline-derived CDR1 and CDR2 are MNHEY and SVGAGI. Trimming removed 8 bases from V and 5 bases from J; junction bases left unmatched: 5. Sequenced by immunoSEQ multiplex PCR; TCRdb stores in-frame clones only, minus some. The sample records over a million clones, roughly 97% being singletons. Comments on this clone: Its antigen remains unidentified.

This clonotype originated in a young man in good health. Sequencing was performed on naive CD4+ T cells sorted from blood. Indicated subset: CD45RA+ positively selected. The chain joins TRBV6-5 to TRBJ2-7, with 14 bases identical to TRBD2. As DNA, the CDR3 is TGTGCCAGCCGACTAGCGGGAGGGCCCCACGAGCAGTACTTC. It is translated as CASRLAGGPHEQYF.